This T cell receptor beta chain is from a study of control samples from healthy donors and cancer patients. CDR1 and CDR2 (germline): LGHNA, YSLEER. The CDR3 is made up of 14 amino acids. V shed 3 bases and J 7 bases; nucleotides not matched to a gene: 4. TCRdb's table, derived via immunoSEQ multiplex PCR, lists solely in-frame clones and lacks some. In the table there are about 57,000 clones, around 94% of which are singletons. The chain combines TRBV4-3 with TRBJ1-5, with TRBD1 matching 9 bases. Sample: blood. The TCR comes from a man younger than 45 in good health. Here the CDR3 reads CASSHGTGRQPQHF. CDR3 nucleotides: TGCGCCAGCAGCCATGGGACAGGGCGGCAGCCCCAGCATTTT.